The rows below give T cell receptor beta chains drawn from one sample of a study of CD8 T cells in ankylosing spondylitis. TCRdb re-analysed the 5' RACE reads in MiXCR, keeping a single row per CDR3 protein. The table has 350,000 to 450,000 distinct CDR3 sequences, roughly 22% seen once. Sequencing was performed on blood, either unsorted or a sorted T cell fraction (not recorded which). The receptors here all came from a male donor with ankylosing spondylitis or in good health (not recorded which). Both conserved end residues are part of each CDR3. D genes are given only for firm matches. Not all rows give a size; the values are once, few, many and, for expanded clones, a class.

>12|NA|TRBV4-2|TRBJ2-1|few
TGTGCCAGCAGCCAAGATGGGGCAGTTAGGTTCTTC
CASSQDGAVRFF
>14|TRBD1|TRBV20-1|TRBJ2-7|few
TGCAGTGCTACCAAGGACAGGGGAACCTACGAGCAGTACTTC
CSATKDRGTYEQYF
>14|NA|TRBV5-6|TRBJ2-1|NA
TGTGCCAGCAGCTTGGCCGGGACAACCAATGAGCAGTTCTTC
CASSLAGTTNEQFF
>15|TRBD1|TRBV11-2|TRBJ2-4|NA
TGTGCCAGCAGCTCGAAATCGACAGGGAAATACATTCAGTACTTC
CASSSKSTGKYIQYF
>15|NA|TRBV12-3/TRBV12-4|TRBJ2-2|NA
TGTGCCAGCAGTTTCCCGGGACCCGCTACCGGGGAGCTGTTTTTT
CASSFPGPATGELFF
>14|NA|TRBV20-1|TRBJ2-4|NA
TGCAGTGCTAGAAACCGACTAGCCAAAAACATTCAGTACTTC
CSARNRLAKNIQYF
>13|NA|TRBV6-5|TRBJ1-2|NA
TGTGCCAGCAGTTACTCAAAGGAAGGTGGCTACACCTTC
CASSYSKEGGYTF
>15|NA|TRBV15|TRBJ2-7|NA
TGTGCCACCAGCAGAGACGGTGACCTTCGGCCCGAGCAGTACTTC
CATSRDGDLRPEQYF
>13|NA|TRBV4-2|TRBJ2-3|NA
TGTGCCAGCAGCCAAGTCCCCGCAGATACGCAGTATTTT
CASSQVPADTQYF
>18|TRBD2|TRBV12-3/TRBV12-4|TRBJ2-3|NA
TGTGCCAGCAGTTTTGGGCTAGCGGGGCCGTCAGGAACAGATACGCAGTATTTT
CASSFGLAGPSGTDTQYF
>15|TRBD1|TRBV6-1|TRBJ1-2|NA
TGTGCCAGCAGTCCAGGGACAGGGATGGTGTATGGCTACACCTTC
CASSPGTGMVYGYTF
>13|TRBD2|TRBV12-3/TRBV12-4|TRBJ2-5|few
TGTGCCAGCAGTTCGGGACTAGGGGAGACCCAGTACTTC
CASSSGLGETQYF